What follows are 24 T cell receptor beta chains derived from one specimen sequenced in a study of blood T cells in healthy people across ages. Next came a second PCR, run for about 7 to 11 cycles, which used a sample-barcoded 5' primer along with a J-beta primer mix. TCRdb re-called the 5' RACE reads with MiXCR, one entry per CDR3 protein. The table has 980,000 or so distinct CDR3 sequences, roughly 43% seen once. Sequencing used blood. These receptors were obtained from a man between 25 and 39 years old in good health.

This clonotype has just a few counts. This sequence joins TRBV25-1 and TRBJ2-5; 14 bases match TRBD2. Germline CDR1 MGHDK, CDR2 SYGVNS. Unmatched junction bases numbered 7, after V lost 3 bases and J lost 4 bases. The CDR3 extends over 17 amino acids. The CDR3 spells CASSETSGGAIRETQYF. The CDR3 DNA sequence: TGTGCCAGCAGTGAGACTAGCGGGGGGGCAATCCGAGAGACCCAGTACTTC.

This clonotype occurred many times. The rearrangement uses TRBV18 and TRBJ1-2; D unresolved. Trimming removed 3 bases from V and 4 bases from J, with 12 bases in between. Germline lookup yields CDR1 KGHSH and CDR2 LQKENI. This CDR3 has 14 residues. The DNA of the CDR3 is TGTGCCAGCTCACCCAGTTATCCTGGCTATGGCTACACCTTC. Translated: CASSPSYPGYGYTF. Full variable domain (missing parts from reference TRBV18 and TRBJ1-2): NAGVMQNPRHLVRRRGQEARLRCSPMKGHSHVYWYRQLPEEGLKFMVYLQKENIIDESGMPKERFSAEFPKEGPSILRIQQVVRGDSAAYFCASSPSYPGYGYTFGSGTRLTVV.

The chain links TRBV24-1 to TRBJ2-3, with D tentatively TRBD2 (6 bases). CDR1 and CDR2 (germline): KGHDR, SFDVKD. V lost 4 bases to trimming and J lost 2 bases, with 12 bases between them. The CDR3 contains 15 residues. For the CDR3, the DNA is TGTGCCACCAGTGACCGTAGCGGATACACAGATACGCAGTATTTT. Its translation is CATSDRSGYTDTQYF.

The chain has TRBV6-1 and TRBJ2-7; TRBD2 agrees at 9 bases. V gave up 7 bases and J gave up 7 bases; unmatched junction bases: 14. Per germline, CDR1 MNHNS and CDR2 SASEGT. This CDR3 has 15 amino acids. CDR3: CASMPGRGGGDEQYF. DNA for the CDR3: TGTGCCAGCATGCCGGGGCGGGGGGGCGGAGATGAGCAGTACTTC.

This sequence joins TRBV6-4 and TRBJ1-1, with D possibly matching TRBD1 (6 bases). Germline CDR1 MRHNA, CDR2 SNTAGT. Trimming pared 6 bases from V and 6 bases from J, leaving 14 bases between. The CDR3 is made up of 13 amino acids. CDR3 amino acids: CASRREGGPEAFF. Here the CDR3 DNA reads TGTGCCAGCAGGCGCGAAGGGGGACCTGAAGCTTTCTTT.

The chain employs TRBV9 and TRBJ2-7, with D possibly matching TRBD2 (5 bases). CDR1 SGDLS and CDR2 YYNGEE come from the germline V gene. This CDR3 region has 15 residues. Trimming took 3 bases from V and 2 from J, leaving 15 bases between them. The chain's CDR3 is CASSDTEAATYEQYF. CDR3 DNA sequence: TGTGCCAGCAGCGACACGGAGGCGGCGACCTACGAGCAGTACTTC.

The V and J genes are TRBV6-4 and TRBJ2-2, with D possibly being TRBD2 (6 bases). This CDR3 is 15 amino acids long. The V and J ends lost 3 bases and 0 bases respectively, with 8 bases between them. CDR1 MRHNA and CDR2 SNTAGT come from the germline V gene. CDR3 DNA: TGTGCCAGCAGTGAGGGAGGTACGAACACCGGGGAGCTGTTTTTT. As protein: CASSEGGTNTGELFF.

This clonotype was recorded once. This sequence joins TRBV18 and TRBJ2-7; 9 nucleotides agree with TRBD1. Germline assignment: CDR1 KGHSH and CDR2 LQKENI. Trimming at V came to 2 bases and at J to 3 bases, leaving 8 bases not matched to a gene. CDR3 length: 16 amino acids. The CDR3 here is CASSPRGTGPNYEQYF. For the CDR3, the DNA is TGTGCCAGCTCACCAAGAGGGACAGGGCCAAACTACGAGCAGTACTTC.

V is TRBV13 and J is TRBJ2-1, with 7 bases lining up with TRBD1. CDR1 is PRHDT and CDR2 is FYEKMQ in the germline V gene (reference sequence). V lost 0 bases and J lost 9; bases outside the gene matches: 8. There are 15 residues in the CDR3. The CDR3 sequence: CASSLGDRDSIEQFF. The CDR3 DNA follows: TGTGCCAGCAGCTTAGGGGACCGGGACAGTATTGAGCAGTTCTTC.

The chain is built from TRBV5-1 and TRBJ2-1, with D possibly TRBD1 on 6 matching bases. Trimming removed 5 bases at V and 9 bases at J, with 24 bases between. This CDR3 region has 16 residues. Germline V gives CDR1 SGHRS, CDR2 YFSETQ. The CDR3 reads CASRVWENEGEGEQFF. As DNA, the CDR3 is TGCGCCAGCAGAGTCTGGGAAAACGAGGGGGAAGGTGAGCAGTTCTTC.

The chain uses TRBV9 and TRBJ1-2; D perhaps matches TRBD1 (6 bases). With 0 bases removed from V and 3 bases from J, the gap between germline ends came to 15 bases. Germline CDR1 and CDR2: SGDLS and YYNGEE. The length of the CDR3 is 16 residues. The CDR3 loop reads CASSVAPAGADYGYTF. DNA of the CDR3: TGTGCCAGCAGCGTAGCCCCAGCGGGGGCGGACTATGGCTACACCTTC. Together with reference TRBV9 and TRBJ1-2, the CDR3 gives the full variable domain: DSGVTQTPKHLITATGQRVTLRCSPRSGDLSVYWYQQSLDQGLQFLIQYYNGEERAKGNILERFSAQQFPDLHSELNLSSLELGDSALYFCASSVAPAGADYGYTFGSGTRLTVV.

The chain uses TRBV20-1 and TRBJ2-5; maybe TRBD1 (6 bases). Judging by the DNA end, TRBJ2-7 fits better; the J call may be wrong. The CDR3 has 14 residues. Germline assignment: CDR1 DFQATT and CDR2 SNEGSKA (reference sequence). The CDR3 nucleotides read TGCAGTGCTAGTCCGGGCAGGGGAATTGGCGAGCAGTACTTC. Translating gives CSASPGRGIGEQYF.

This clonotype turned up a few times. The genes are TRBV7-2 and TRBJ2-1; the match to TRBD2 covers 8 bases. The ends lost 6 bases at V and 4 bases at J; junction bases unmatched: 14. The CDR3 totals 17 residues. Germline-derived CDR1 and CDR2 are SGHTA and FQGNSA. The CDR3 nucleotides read TGTGCCAGCAGGGGGGGGACTAGGGGAGGAAATTACAATGAGCAGTTCTTC. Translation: CASRGGTRGGNYNEQFF.

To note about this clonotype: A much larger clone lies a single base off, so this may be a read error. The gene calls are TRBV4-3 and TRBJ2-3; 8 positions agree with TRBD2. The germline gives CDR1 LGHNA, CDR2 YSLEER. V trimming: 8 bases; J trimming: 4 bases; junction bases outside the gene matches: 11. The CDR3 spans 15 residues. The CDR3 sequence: CASSAGGSGADTQYF. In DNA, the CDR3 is TGCGCCAGCTCGGCGGGGGGCTCTGGCGCAGATACGCAGTATTTT.

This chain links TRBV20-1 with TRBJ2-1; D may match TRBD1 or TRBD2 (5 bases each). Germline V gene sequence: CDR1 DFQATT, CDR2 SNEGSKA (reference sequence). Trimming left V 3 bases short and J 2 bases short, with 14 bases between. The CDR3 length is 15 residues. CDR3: CSASKPGRTYNEQFF. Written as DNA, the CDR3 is TGCAGTGCTAGCAAACCGGGACGGACCTACAATGAGCAGTTCTTC.

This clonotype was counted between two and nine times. For the CDR3, the DNA is TGCAGTGCTCGGCCACTCCTCGGGACTCCGAATGAGCAGTTCTTC. Protein sequence: CSARPLLGTPNEQFF. This chain joins TRBV20-1 and TRBJ2-1, with TRBD2 as a possible D gene (6 bases). The germline V and J ends were trimmed by 5 bases and 7 bases, with 21 bases remaining between them. This CDR3 comprises 15 residues. Germline V gives CDR1 DFQATT, CDR2 SNEGSKA (reference sequence).

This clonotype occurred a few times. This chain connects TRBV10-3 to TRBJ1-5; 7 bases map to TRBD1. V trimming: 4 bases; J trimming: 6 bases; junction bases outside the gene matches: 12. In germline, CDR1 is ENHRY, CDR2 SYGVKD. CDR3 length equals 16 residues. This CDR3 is CAISADPTGISQPQHF. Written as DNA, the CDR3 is TGTGCCATCAGTGCCGACCCGACAGGGATCAGTCAGCCCCAGCATTTT.

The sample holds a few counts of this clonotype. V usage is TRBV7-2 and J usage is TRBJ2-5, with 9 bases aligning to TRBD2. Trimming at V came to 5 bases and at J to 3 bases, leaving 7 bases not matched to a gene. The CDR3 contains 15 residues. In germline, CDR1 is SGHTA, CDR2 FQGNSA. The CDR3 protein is CASSTLAGLKETQYF. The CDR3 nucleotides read TGTGCCAGCAGCACACTAGCGGGTCTGAAAGAGACCCAGTACTTC.

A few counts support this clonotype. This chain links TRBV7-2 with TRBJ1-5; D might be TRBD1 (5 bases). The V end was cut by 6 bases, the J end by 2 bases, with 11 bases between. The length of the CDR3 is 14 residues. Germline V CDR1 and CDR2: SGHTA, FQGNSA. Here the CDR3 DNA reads TGTGCCAGCAGTTTTGACAGAGGCAATCAGCCCCAGCATTTT. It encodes CASSFDRGNQPQHF.

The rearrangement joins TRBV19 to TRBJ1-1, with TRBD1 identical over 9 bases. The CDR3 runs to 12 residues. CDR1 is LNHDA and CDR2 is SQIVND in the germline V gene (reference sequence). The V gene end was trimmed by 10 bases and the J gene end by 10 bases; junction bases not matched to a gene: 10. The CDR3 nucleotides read TGTGCCACCACCGGACAGGGGAACCGAGCTTTCTTT. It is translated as CATTGQGNRAFF.

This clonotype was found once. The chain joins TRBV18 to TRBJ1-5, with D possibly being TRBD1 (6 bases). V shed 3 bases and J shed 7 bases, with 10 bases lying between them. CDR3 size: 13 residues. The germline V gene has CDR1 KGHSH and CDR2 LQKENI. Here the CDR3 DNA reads TGTGCCAGCTCACCGGGGGGGCCCCAGCCCCAGCATTTT. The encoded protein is CASSPGGPQPQHF.

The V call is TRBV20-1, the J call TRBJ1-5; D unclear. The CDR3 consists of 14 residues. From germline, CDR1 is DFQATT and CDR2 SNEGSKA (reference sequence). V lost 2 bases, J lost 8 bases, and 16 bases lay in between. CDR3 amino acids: CSARQVGREEPQHF. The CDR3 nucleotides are TGCAGTGCTAGACAGGTAGGGCGGGAGGAGCCCCAGCATTTT.

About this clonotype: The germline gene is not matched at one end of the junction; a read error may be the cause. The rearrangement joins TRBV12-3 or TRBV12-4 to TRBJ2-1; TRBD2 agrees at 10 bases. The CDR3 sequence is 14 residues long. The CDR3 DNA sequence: TGTGCCAGCAGTGTAGCGGGGGGCCCGGTTGAGCAGTTCTTC. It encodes CASSVAGGPVEQFF.

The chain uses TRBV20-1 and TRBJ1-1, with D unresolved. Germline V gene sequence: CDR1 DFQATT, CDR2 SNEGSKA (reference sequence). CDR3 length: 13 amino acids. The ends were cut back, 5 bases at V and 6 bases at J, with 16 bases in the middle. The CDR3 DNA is TGCAGTGCTGGGCCGGGGAGCGTCGCTGAAGCTTTCTTT. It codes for CSAGPGSVAEAFF.